This TCR beta chain was profiled in a study of control samples from healthy donors and cancer patients. TCRdb keeps only in-frame clones here, not all; method: immunoSEQ multiplex PCR. Counted here are about 80,000 clones, around 92% occurring once; the ten biggest clones make up around 5.1%. The V gene's germline CDR1 is SEHNR and CDR2 FQNEAQ (reference sequence). V was trimmed by 5 bases and J by 0 bases, leaving 14 bases between them. This CDR3 is 15 amino acids long. The material sequenced was blood. The chain is built from TRBV7-9 and TRBJ2-7; tentatively, D is TRBD2 (5 bases). The source is a man aged 50-59 years in good health. In DNA, the CDR3 is TGTGCCAGCAGCCCCGGACTCTCGAGCTCCTACGAGCAGTACTTC. Translated, it gives CASSPGLSSSYEQYF.